This T cell receptor beta chain derives from a study of shared clonotypes between healthy human individuals. Study-wide findings and caveats: Sharing of clonotypes among donors was expected to vary with sequencing depth. Clonotype sharing across several donors was observed for 5% to 6.5% of naive CD4 clonotypes. As a rule, naive subsets had a larger estimated richness than memory subsets.

V dropped 1 base and J dropped 6 bases, with 11 bases sitting between them. The germline CDR1 and CDR2 sequences are SGHNT and YYREEE (reference sequence). The CDR3 spans 14 residues. TCRdb keeps only in-frame clones here, not all; method: immunoSEQ multiplex PCR. Among about 600,000 clones listed, roughly 98% were seen once. Concerning this clone itself: Its antigen is unidentified.

As defined, naive CD8 cells were CD45RO-negative and positively selected for CCR7, with terminally differentiated effector memory CD45RA+ cells excluded. What was sequenced was naive CD8+ T cells sorted from blood. This TCR was sampled from a man aged 25-45 years in good health. The genes are TRBV5-4 and TRBJ2-1; D unresolved. CDR3 coding DNA: TGTGCCAGCAGCTTGTTTGCTAGTTTCAATGAGCAGTTCTTC. Protein: CASSLFASFNEQFF.